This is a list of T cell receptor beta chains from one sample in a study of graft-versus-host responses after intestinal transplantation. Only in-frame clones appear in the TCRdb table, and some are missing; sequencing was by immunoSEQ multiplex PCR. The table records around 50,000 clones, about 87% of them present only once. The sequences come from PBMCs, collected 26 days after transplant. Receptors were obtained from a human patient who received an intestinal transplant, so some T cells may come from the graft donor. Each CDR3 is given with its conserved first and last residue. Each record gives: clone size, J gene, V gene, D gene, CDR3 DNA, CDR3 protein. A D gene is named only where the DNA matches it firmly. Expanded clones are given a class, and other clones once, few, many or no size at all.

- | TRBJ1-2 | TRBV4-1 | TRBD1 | TGCGCCAGCAGCCATCCTCCGACAGGGGAGGGTGATGGCTACACCTTC | CASSHPPTGEGDGYTF
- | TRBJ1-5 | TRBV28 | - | TGTGCCAGCAGAGGGGGAGAAGGTCAGCCCCAGCATTTT | CASRGGEGQPQHF
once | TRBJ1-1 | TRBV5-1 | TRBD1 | TGCGCCAGCAGCCCAACCCGGGACAGGGGGCCGGGAGCTTTCTTT | CASSPTRDRGPGAFF
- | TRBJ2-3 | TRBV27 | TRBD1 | TGTGCCACCTCTCCAGGCAGGGGGCTCACAGATACGCAGTATTTT | CATSPGRGLTDTQYF
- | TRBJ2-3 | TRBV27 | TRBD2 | TGTGCCAGCAGTTTACGACTAGCGGGGGTAACAGATACGCAGTATTTT | CASSLRLAGVTDTQYF
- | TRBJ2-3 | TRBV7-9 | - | TGTGCCAGCAGCTACACAGGGATAGCAGATACGCAGTATTTT | CASSYTGIADTQYF
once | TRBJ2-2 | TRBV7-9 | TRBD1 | TGTGCCAGCAGCCCTGATCCGGGACAGGGCACCGGGGAGCTGTTTTTT | CASSPDPGQGTGELFF
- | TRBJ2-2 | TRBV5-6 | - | TGTGCCAGCAGATCAGGGTATGGGGCCACCGGGGAGCTGTTTTTT | CASRSGYGATGELFF
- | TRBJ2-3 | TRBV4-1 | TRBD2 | TGCGCCAGCAGCCCGGGACTAGCGGGAGTAAAAGATACGCAGTATTTT | CASSPGLAGVKDTQYF
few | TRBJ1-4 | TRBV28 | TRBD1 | TGTGCCAGCAGAGGACAGGGGACAACTAATGAAAAACTGTTTTTT | CASRGQGTTNEKLFF
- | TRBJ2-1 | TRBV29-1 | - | TGCAGCGTTGGCCACCTTCCAGGGGAAAGGACCTACAATGAGCAGTTCTTC | CSVGHLPGERTYNEQFF
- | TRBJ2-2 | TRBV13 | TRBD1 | TGTGCCAGCAGCTCCCGGGACAGGGGAAATACCGGGGAGCTGTTTTTT | CASSSRDRGNTGELFF
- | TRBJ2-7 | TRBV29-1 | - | TGCAGCGTCTGCGGGGGCGGCTCCTACGAGCAGTACTTC | CSVCGGGSYEQYF
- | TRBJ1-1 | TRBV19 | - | TGTGCCAGTAGTCAGGGGTACACTGAAGCTTTCTTT | CASSQGYTEAFF
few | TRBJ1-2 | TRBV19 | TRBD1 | TGTGCCAGTAGTATAGCCCCAGGGGGCTTGGATGGCTACACCTTC | CASSIAPGGLDGYTF
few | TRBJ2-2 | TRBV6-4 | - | TGTGCCAGCAGTGAAGACGGGGGAACCGGGGAGCTGTTTTTT | CASSEDGGTGELFF
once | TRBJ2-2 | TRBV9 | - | TGTGCCAGCAGCGTAGGAGCGACCGGGGAGCTGTTTTTT | CASSVGATGELFF
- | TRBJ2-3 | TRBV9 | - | TGTGCCAGCAGCGTAGCTACAGACCTCACAGATACGCAGTATTTT | CASSVATDLTDTQYF